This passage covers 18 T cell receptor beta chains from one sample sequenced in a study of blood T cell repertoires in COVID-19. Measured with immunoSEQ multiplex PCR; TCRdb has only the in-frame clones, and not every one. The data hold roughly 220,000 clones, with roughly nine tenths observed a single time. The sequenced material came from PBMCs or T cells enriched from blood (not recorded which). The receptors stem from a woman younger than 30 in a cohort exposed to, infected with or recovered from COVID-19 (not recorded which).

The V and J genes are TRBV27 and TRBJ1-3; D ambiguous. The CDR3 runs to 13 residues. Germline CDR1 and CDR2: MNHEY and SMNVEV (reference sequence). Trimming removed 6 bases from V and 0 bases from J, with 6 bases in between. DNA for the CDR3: TGTGCCAGCAGCCCCTCCTCTGGAAACACCATATATTTT. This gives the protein CASSPSSGNTIYF.

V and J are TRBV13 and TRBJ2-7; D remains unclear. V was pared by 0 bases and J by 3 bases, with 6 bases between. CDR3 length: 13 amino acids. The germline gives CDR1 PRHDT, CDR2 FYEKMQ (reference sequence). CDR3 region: CASSLGQDYEQYF. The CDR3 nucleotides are TGTGCCAGCAGCTTAGGGCAGGACTACGAGCAGTACTTC.

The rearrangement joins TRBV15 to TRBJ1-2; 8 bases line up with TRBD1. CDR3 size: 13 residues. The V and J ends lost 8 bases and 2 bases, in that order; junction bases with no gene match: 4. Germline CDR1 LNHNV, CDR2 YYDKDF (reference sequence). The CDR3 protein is CATGDRRNYGYTF. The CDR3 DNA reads TGTGCCACCGGGGACAGGAGGAACTATGGCTACACCTTC.

The CDR3 bases are TGTGCCAGTAGTATAGAAGGAGGGGGGGAAAGGGCTTTCTTT. This codes for CASSIEGGGERAFF. The chain is built from TRBV19 and TRBJ1-1, with D possibly matching TRBD1 (6 bases). V lost 0 bases, J lost 11 bases, and 16 bases lay in between. The CDR3 runs to 14 residues. Germline assignment: CDR1 LNHDA and CDR2 SQIVND (reference sequence).

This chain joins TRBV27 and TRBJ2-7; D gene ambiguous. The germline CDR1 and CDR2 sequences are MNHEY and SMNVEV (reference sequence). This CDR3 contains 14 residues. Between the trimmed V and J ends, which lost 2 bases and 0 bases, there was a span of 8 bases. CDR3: CASSLLGLSYEQYF. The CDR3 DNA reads TGTGCCAGCAGTTTACTGGGCCTCTCCTACGAGCAGTACTTC.

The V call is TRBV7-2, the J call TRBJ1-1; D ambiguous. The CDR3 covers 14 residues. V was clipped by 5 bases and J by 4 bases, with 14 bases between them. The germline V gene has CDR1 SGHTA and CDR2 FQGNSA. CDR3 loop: CASSQTGRATEAFF. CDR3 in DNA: TGTGCCAGCAGCCAGACCGGGAGGGCCACTGAAGCTTTCTTT.

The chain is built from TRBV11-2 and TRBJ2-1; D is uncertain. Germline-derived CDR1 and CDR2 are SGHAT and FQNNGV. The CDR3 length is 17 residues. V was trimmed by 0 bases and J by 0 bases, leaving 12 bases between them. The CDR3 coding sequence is TGTGCCAGCAGCTTAGACGTTGTTCTGCGCTCCTACAATGAGCAGTTCTTC. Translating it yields CASSLDVVLRSYNEQFF.

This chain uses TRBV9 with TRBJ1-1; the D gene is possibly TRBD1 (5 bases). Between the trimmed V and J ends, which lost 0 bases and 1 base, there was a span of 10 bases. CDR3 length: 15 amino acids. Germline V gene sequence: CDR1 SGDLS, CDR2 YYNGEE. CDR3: CASSVGLDRNTEAFF. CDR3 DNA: TGTGCCAGCAGCGTAGGTCTAGACAGGAACACTGAAGCTTTCTTT. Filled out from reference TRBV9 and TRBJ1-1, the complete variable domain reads DSGVTQTPKHLITATGQRVTLRCSPRSGDLSVYWYQQSLDQGLQFLIQYYNGEERAKGNILERFSAQQFPDLHSELNLSSLELGDSALYFCASSVGLDRNTEAFFGQGTRLTVV.

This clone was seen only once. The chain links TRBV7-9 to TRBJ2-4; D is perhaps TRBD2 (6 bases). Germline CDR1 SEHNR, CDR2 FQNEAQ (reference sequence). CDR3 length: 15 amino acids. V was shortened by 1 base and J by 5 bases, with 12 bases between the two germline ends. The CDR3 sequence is CASSLGLVFENIQYF. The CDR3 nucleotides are TGTGCCAGCAGCTTAGGACTAGTGTTCGAAAACATTCAGTACTTC.

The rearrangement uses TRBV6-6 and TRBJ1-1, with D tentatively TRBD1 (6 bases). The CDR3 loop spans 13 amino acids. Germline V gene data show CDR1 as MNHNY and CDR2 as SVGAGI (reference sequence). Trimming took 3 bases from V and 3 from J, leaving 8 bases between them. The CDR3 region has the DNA TGTGCCAGCAGTTATAACAGGGACACTGAAGCTTTCTTT. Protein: CASSYNRDTEAFF.

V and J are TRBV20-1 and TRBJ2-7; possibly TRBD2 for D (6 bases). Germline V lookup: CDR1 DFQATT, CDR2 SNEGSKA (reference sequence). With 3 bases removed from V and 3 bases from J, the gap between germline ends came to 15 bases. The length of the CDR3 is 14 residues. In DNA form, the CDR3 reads TGCAGTGCTAGTGGAGCTAGCGAGAGCTACGAGCAGTACTTC. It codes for CSASGASESYEQYF.

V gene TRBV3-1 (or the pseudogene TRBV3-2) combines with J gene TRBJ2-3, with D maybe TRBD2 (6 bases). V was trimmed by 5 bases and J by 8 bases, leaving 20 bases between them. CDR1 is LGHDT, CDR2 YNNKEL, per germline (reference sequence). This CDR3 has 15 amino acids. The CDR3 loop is CASSDLKQWRGTQYF. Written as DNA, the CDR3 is TGTGCCAGCAGCGACTTGAAGCAGTGGCGGGGTACGCAGTATTTT.

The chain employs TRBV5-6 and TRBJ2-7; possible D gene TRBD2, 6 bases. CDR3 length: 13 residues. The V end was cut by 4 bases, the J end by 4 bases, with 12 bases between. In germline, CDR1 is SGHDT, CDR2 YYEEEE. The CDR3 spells CASSPPGVYEQYF. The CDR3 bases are TGTGCCAGCAGCCCTCCGGGAGTTTACGAGCAGTACTTC.

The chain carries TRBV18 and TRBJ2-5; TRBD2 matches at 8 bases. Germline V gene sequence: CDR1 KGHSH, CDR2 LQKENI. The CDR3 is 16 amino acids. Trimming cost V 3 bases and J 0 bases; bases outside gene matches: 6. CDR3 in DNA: TGTGCCAGCTCACCTAATAGCGGGACGGACCAAGAGACCCAGTACTTC. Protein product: CASSPNSGTDQETQYF.

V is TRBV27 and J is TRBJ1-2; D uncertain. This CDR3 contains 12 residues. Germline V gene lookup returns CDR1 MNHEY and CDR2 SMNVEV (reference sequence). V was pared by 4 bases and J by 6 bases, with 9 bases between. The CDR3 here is CASSSLVDGYTF. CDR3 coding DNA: TGTGCCAGCAGTTCCTTGGTAGATGGCTACACCTTC.

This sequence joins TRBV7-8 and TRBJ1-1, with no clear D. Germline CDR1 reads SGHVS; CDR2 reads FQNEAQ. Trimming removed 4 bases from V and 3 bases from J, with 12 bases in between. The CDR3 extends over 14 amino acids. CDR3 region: CASSWLAVDTEAFF. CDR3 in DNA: TGTGCCAGCAGCTGGCTCGCGGTGGACACTGAAGCTTTCTTT.

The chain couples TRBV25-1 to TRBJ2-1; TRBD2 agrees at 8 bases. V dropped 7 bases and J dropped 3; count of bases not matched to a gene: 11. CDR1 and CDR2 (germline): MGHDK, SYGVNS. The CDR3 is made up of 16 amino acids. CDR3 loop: CASTHKLAVHYNEQFF. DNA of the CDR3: TGTGCCAGCACCCATAAACTAGCGGTCCACTACAATGAGCAGTTCTTC.

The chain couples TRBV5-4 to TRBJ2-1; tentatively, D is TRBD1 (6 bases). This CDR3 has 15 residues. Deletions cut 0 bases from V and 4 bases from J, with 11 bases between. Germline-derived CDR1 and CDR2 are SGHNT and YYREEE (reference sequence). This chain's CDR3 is CASSLEQGFYNEQFF. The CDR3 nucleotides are TGTGCCAGCAGCTTGGAACAGGGTTTTTACAATGAGCAGTTCTTC.